The present T cell receptor (beta chain) was sequenced within a study of cytomegalovirus exposure and HLA in healthy donors. CDR1 and CDR2 (germline): MDHEN, SYDVKM. The CDR3 covers 16 residues. Trimming took 6 bases from V and 2 from J; bases not matched to a gene: 6. Using immunoSEQ multiplex PCR, the repertoire was profiled, and TCRdb retains in-frame clones only, with some absent. Here the sample spans some 87,000 clones, roughly 96% being singletons. Points from the study as a whole: Subsequent analysis showed first-cohort TCR clusters tending to co-occur in over a hundred validation repertoires.

Points on this clone: Its cognate antigen is unknown.

The specimen sequenced was PBMCs. The chain uses TRBV28 and TRBJ2-7; 14 bases fit TRBD2. The sequence derives from a woman aged 18 to 35 in good health and CMV-seronegative. CDR3 sequence reads: CASRGTSGSNTYEQYF. In DNA form, the CDR3 reads TGTGCCAGCAGGGGGACTAGCGGGAGTAACACCTACGAGCAGTACTTC. Full variable domain (rest looked up from reference TRBV28 and TRBJ2-7): DVKVTQSSRYLVKRTGEKVFLECVQDMDHENMFWYRQDPGLGLRLIYFSYDVKMKEKGDIPEGYSVSREKKERFSLILESASTNQTSMYLCASRGTSGSNTYEQYFGPGTRLTVT.